This T cell receptor (beta chain) emerged from a study of CD8 T cells in Susac syndrome. Study-wide context: Among the sequenced Susac syndrome patients, over five had active disease while under ten were in remission.

CDR1 DFQATT and CDR2 SNEGSKA come from the germline V gene (reference sequence). Trimming cost V 6 bases and J 3 bases, with 15 bases left between them. The length of the CDR3 is 14 residues. Remarks on this clonotype: As yet, its antigen is unknown.

Reverse transcription of roughly 0.45 to 1 ug RNA used random hexamers. TCRdb re-derived calls from the immunoSEQ multiplex PCR reads in MiXCR, one entry per CDR3 protein. Here the sample spans some 200,000 distinct CDR3 sequences, around 95% being singletons. The study, taken as a whole, reports: The study found that Susac CD8+ clonal expansion peaked in TEMRA cells and active patients. As the study acknowledged, the number of individuals who were part of its TCR sequencing and HLA analysis was relatively small. The authors found some 15 Susac-specific public clones in total CD8+ repertoires and 4 to 6 in CD8+ TEMRA repertoires.

This chain links TRBV20-1 with TRBJ2-1, with D perhaps assigned TRBD1 or TRBD2 (5 bases each). The origin of this receptor is a human donor with Susac syndrome. Sequenced input: CD8+ T cells from PBMCs. The DNA for the CDR3 is TGCAGTGCCCCGATCGAGGGGCGCTACAATGAGCAGTTCTTC. Amino acids: CSAPIEGRYNEQFF.